The T cell receptor (beta chain) under discussion was sequenced for a study of T cell repertoires in cytomegalovirus infection. Study information: Public TCR beta signature analysis indicated the presence of both CMV infection and matching HLA type.

One entry per CDR3 protein results from TCRdb running MiXCR on the reads. The table has a few hundred thousand distinct CDR3 sequences, approximately 13% seen once. Study results and limitations: Totalled public TCR beta family frequency picked out people who carried CMV plus the relevant HLA. Across the ex vivo response, the dominant clonotypes were HLA-C-restricted CMV-specific TCR beta clonotypes.

The CDR3 is 15 residues long. The J segment lost 4 bases and the V segment lost 2 bases, leaving 6 bases of the junction unmatched. CDR1 is MNHEY and CDR2 is SMNVEV in the germline V gene (reference sequence). Concerning this clonotype itself: Antigen: not known.

This clonotype originated in a human donor in good health (CMV status not recorded). Some clones in this sample may be carry-over from other donors' samples. V is TRBV27 and J is TRBJ1-2; 8 bases map to TRBD1. The specimen was PBMCs. CDR3 amino acids: CASSLGRGLPYGYTF. The CDR3 DNA sequence: TGTGCCAGCAGTTTAGGCAGGGGGCTTCCCTATGGCTACACCTTC.